What follows is one T cell receptor beta chain and its context. The antigen remains unidentified. This record belongs to a study of OX40 agonist ivuxolimab in advanced cancers. General study findings and limits: Which antigen the expanded peripheral T cells recognized is unknown. Compared with CD4+, CD8+ T cells on average had more expanded clones. Relatively little clonal expansion, among the lowest observed, appeared in partial responders at 0.1-3.0 mg/kg. At doses 0.1 to 3.0 mg/kg, CD4+ and CD8+ clones expanded.

Generated by immunoSEQ multiplex PCR, the TCRdb table keeps only in-frame clones and is missing some. The data contain some 77,000 clones, 85% to 95% of them seen just once; the ten biggest clones take up 0.25% to 0.35%. This receptor was taken from an adult with an advanced solid tumor such as melanoma, head and neck, liver or kidney cancer. This material consisted of CD4+ or CD8+ T cells sorted from blood, taken in a trial of the OX40 agonist ivuxolimab.

CDR3 sequence reads: CASSYSSGRDTQYF. CDR3 DNA: TGTGCCAGCAGTTATAGTAGCGGGAGGGATACGCAGTATTTT. The chain joins TRBV6-5 to TRBJ2-3; 10 nucleotides align to TRBD2. This CDR3 region has 14 residues. Germline CDR1 and CDR2: MNHEY and SVGAGI. Trimming cost V 3 bases and J 6 bases; bases outside gene matches: 3.